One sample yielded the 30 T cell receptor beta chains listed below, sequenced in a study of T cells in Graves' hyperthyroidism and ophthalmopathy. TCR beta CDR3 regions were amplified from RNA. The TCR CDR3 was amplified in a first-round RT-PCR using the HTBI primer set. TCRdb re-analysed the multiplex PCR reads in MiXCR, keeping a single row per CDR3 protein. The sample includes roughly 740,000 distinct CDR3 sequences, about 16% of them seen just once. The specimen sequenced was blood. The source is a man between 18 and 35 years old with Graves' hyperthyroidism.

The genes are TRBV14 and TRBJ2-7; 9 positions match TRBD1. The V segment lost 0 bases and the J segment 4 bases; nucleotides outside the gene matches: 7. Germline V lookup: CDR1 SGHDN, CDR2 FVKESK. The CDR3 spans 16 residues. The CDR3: CASSQDRGQGRYEQYF. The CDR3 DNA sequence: TGTGCCAGCAGCCAAGATAGAGGACAGGGGCGATACGAGCAGTACTTC.

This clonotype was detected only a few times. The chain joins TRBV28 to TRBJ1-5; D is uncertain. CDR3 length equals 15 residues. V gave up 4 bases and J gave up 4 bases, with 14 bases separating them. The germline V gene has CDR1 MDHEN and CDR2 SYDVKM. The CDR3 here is CASSSGAGRNQPQHF. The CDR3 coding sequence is TGTGCCAGCAGTTCGGGAGCCGGGAGAAATCAGCCCCAGCATTTT. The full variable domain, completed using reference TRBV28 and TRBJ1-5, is DVKVTQSSRYLVKRTGEKVFLECVQDMDHENMFWYRQDPGLGLRLIYFSYDVKMKEKGDIPEGYSVSREKKERFSLILESASTNQTSMYLCASSSGAGRNQPQHFGDGTRLSIL.

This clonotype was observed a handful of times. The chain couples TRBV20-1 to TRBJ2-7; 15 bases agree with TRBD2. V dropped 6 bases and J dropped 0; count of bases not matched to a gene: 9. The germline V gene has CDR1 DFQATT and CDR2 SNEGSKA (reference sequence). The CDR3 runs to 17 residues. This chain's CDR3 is CSASGTSGRMSSYEQYF. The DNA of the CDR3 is TGCAGTGCATCCGGGACTAGCGGGAGGATGAGCTCCTACGAGCAGTACTTC.

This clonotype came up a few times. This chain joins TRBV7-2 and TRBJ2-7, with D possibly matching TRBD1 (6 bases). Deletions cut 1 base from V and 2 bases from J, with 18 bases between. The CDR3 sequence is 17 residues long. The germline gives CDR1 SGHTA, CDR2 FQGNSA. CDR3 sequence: CASSLVNRARLAYEQYF. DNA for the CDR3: TGTGCCAGCAGCTTAGTAAACAGGGCACGACTGGCCTACGAGCAGTACTTC.

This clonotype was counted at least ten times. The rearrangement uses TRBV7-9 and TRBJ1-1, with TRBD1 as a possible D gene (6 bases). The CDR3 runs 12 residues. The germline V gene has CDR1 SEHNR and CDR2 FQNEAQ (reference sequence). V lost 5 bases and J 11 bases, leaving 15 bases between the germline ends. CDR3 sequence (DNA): TGTGCCAGCAGCCGCGGGGGGCGCGAGGCTTTCTTT. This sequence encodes CASSRGGREAFF.

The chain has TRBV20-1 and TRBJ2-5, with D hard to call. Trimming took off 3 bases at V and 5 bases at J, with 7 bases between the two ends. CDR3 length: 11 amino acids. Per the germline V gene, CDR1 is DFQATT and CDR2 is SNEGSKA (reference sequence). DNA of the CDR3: TGCAGTGCTAGCCTCGTCGAGACCCAGTACTTC. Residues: CSASLVETQYF.

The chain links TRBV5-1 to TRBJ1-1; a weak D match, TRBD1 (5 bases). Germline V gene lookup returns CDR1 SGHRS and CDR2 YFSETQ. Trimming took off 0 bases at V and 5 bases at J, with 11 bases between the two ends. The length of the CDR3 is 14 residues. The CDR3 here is CASSLVWGETEAFF. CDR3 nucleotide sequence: TGCGCCAGCAGCTTGGTTTGGGGCGAGACTGAAGCTTTCTTT.

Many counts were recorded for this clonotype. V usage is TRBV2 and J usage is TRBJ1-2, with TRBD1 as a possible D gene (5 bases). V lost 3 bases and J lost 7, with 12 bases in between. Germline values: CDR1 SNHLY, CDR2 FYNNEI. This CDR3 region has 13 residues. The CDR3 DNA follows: TGTGCCAGCAGTGATTCGGCAGGGTTTGGCTACACCTTC. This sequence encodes CASSDSAGFGYTF.

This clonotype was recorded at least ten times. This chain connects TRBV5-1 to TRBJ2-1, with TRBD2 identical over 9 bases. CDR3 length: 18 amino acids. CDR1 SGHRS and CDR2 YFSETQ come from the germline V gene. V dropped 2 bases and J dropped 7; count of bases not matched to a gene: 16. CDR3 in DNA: TGCGCCAGCAGCTTCCATCTCTCCGGGACTAGCATGGGTAATGAGCAGTTCTTC. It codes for CASSFHLSGTSMGNEQFF.

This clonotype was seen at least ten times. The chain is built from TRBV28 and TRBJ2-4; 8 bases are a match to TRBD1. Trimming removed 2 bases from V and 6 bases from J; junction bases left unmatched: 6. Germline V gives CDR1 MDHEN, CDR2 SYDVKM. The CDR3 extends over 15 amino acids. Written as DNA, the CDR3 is TGTGCCAGCAGTTTACCAGGACAGGGAAGAAACATTCAGTACTTC. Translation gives CASSLPGQGRNIQYF.

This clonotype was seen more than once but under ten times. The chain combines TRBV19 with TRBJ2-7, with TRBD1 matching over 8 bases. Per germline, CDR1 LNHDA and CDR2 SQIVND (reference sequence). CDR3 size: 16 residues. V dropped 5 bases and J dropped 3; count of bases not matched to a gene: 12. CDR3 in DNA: TGTGCCAGTAGTCTCGGGCAGGGGGCTTTATTCTACGAGCAGTACTTC. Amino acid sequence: CASSLGQGALFYEQYF. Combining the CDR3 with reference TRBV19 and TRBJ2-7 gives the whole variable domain DGGITQSPKYLFRKEGQNVTLSCEQNLNHDAMYWYRQDPGQGLRLIYYSQIVNDFQKGDIAEGYSVSREKKESFPLTVTSAQKNPTAFYLCASSLGQGALFYEQYFGPGTRLTVT.

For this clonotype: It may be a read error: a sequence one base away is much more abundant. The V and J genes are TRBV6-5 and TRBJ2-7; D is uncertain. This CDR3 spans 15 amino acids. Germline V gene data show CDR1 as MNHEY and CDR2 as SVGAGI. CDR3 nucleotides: TGTGCCAGCAGTTACTCTGGGGATCGGTCCTACGGGCAGTACTTC. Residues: CASSYSGDRSYGQYF.

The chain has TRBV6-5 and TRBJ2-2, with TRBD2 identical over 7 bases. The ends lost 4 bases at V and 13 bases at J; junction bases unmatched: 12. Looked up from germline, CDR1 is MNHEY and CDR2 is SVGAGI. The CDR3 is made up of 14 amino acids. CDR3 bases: TGTGCCAGCAGTTTCTTGACTAGCATGAGGGGGCTGTTTTTT. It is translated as CASSFLTSMRGLFF.

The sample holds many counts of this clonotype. CDR3 sequence: CSARDTTGSQPQHF. In nucleotides, the CDR3 is TGCAGTGCTAGAGACACGACAGGATCCCAGCCCCAGCATTTT. V usage is TRBV20-1 and J usage is TRBJ1-5, with D tentatively TRBD1 (6 bases). In germline, CDR1 is DFQATT, CDR2 SNEGSKA (reference sequence). Trimming removed 0 bases from V and 7 bases from J, with 13 bases in between. CDR3 size: 14 residues.

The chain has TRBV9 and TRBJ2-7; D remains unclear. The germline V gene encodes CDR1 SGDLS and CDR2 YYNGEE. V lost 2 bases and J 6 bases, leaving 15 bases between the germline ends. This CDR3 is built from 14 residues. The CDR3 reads CASSVLVTTGEQYF. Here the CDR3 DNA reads TGTGCCAGCAGCGTTTTGGTTACAACCGGCGAGCAGTACTTC.

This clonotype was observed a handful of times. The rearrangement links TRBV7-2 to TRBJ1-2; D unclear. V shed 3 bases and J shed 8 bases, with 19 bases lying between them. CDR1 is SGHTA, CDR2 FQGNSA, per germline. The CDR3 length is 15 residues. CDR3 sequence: CASSLQISATPGYTF. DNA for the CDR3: TGTGCCAGCAGCTTGCAGATTTCGGCTACGCCAGGCTACACCTTC. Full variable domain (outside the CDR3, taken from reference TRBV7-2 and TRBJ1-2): GAGVSQSPSNKVTEKGKDVELRCDPISGHTALYWYRQSLGQGLEFLIYFQGNSAPDKSGLPSDRFSAERTGGSVSTLTIQRTQQEDSAVYLCASSLQISATPGYTFGSGTRLTVV.

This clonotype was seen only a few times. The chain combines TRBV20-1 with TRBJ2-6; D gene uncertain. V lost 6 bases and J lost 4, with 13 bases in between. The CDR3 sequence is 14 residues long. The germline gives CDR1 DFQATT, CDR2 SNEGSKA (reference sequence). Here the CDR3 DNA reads TGCAGTGCCACTAACTCCCGGGGGGCCAACGTCCTGACTTTC. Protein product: CSATNSRGANVLTF.

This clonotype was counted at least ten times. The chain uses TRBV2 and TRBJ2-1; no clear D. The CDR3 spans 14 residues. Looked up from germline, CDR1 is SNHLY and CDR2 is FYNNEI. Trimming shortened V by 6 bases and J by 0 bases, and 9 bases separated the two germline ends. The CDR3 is CASRPTSSYNEQFF. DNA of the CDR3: TGTGCCAGCAGACCTACGAGCTCCTACAATGAGCAGTTCTTC.

In DNA form, the CDR3 reads TGTGCCAGCAGCCCAAGGACAGGGGAGGCGGACATTCAGTACTTC. It is translated as CASSPRTGEADIQYF. This chain connects TRBV2 to TRBJ2-4; 9 nucleotides match TRBD1. The CDR3 extends over 15 amino acids. The junction had 11 bases not matched to a gene; V was cut back by 6 bases and J by 8 bases. Germline CDR1 reads SNHLY; CDR2 reads FYNNEI.

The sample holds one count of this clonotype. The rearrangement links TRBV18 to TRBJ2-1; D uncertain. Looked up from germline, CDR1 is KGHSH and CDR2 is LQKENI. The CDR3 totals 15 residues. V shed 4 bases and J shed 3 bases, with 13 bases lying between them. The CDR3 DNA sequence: TGTGCCAGCTCACTTGGGCTCCTCCTCTACAATGAGCAGTTCTTC. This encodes CASSLGLLLYNEQFF. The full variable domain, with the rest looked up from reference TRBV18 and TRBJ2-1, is NAGVMQNPRHLVRRRGQEARLRCSPMKGHSHVYWYRQLPEEGLKFMVYLQKENIIDESGMPKERFSAEFPKEGPSILRIQQVVRGDSAAYFCASSLGLLLYNEQFFGPGTRLTVL.

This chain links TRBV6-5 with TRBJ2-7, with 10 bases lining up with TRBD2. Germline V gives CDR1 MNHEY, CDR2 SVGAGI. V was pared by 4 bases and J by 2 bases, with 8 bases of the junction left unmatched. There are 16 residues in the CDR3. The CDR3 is CASSFTVGTSAYEQYF. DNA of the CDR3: TGTGCCAGCAGTTTCACCGTCGGGACTAGCGCCTACGAGCAGTACTTC.

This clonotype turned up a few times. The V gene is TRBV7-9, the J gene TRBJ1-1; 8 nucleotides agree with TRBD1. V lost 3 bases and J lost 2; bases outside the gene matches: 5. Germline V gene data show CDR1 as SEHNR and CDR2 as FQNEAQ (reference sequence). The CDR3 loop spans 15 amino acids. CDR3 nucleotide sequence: TGTGCCAGCAGCTTCTCGGACAGGGTTAACACTGAAGCTTTCTTT. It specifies CASSFSDRVNTEAFF. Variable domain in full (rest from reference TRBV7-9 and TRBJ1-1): DTGVSQNPRHKITKRGQNVTFRCDPISEHNRLYWYRQTLGQGPEFLTYFQNEAQLEKSRLLSDRFSAERPKGSFSTLEIQRTEQGDSAMYLCASSFSDRVNTEAFFGQGTRLTVV.

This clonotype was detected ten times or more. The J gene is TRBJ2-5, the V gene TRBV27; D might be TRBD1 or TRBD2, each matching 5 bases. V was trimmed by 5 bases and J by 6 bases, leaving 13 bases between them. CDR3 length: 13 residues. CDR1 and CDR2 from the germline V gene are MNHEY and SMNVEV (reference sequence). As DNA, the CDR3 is TGTGCCAGCAGTGGGACCGGGTGGCAGACCCAGTACTTC. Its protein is CASSGTGWQTQYF.

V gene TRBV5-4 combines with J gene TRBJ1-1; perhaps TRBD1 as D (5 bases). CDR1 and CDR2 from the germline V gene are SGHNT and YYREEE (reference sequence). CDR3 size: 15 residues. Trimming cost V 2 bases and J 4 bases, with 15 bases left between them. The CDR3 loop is CASSFSAGTGTEAFF. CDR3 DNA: TGTGCCAGCAGCTTTTCAGCAGGGACCGGCACTGAAGCTTTCTTT.

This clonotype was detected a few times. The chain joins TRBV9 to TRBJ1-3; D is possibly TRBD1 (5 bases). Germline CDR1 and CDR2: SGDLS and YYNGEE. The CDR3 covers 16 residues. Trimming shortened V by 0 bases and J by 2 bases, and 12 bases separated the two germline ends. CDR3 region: CASSVGWTGPGNTIYF. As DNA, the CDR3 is TGTGCCAGCAGCGTAGGGTGGACGGGGCCTGGAAACACCATATATTTT.

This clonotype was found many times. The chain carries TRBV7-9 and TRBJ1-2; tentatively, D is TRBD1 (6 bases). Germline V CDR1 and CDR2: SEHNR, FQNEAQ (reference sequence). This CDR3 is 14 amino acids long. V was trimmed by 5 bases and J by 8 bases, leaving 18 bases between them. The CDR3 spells CASSPDRPWQGYTF. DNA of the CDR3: TGTGCCAGCAGCCCCGACAGGCCCTGGCAAGGCTACACCTTC.

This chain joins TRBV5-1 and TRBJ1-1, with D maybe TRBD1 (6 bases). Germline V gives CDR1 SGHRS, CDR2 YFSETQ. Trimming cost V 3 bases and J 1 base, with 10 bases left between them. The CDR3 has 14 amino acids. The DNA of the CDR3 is TGCGCCAGCAGCTCAGGGACAAGGAACACTGAAGCTTTCTTT. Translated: CASSSGTRNTEAFF.

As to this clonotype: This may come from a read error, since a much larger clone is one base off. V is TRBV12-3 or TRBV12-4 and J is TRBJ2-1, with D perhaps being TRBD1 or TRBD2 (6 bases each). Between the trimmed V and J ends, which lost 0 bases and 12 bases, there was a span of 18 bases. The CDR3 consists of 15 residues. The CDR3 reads CASSLASRGGFGQFF. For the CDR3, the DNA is TGTGCCAGCAGTTTAGCGTCCAGGGGAGGTTTCGGGCAGTTCTTC.

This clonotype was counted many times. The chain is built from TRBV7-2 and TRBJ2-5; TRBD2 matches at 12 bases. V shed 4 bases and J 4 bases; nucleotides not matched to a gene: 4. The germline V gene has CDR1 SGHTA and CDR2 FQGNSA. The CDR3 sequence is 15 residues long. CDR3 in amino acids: CASSSQTSGRETQYF. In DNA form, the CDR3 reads TGTGCCAGCAGCTCCCAGACTAGCGGGAGAGAGACCCAGTACTTC. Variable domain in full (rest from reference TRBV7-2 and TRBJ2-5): GAGVSQSPSNKVTEKGKDVELRCDPISGHTALYWYRQSLGQGLEFLIYFQGNSAPDKSGLPSDRFSAERTGGSVSTLTIQRTQQEDSAVYLCASSSQTSGRETQYFGPGTRLLVL.

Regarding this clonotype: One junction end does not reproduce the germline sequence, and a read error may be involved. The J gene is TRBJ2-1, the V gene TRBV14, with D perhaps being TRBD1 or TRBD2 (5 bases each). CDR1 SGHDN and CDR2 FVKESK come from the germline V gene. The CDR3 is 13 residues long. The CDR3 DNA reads TGTGCCGGCAGCCAAGGAATGGGGACTGAGCAGTTCTTC. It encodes CAGSQGMGTEQFF. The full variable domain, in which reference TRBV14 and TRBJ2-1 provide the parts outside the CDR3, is EAGVTQFPSHSVIEKGQTVTLRCDPISGHDNLYWYRRVMGKEIKFLLHFVKESKQDESGMPNNRFLAERTGGTYSTLKVQPAELEDSGVYFCAGSQGMGTEQFFGPGTRLTVL.